The TCR beta chain under discussion was sequenced for a study of CD8 T cells in Susac syndrome. Overall study results and limits: By the study's own acknowledgment, its TCR sequencing and HLA analysis included relatively few individuals.

Random hexamers were used to reverse transcribe roughly 0.45 to 1 ug of RNA. TCRdb itself ran the immunoSEQ multiplex PCR reads through MiXCR, one entry per CDR3 protein. The sample comprises approximately 160,000 distinct CDR3 sequences, approximately 94% of which are singletons, and about 0.1% rests with the top ten. With respect to this clonotype: The antigen is undetermined.

The sequencing input was CD4+ T cells from PBMCs. The TCR sequence derives from a human donor with multiple sclerosis.

CDR3 nucleotide sequence: TGTGCCAGCAGCACGGCCCCTCCGGAGACCCAGTACTTC. Translating it yields CASSTAPPETQYF. The genes are TRBV5-5 and TRBJ2-5, with D unresolved. The CDR3 has 13 residues. Germline CDR1 is SGHKS and CDR2 is YYEKEE (reference sequence). V was shortened by 4 bases and J by 5 bases, with 12 bases between the two germline ends.